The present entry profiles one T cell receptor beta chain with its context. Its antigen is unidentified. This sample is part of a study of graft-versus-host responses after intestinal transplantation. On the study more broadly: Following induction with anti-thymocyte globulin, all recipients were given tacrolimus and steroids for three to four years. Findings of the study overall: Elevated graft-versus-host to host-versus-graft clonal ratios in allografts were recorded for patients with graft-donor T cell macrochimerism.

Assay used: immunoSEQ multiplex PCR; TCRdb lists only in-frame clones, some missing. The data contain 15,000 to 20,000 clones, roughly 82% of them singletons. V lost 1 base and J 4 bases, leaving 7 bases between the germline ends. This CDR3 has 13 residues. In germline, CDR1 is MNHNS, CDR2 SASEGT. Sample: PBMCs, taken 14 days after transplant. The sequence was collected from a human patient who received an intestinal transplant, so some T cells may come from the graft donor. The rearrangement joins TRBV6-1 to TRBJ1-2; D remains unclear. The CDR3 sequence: CASSEVGAYGYTF. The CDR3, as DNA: TGTGCCAGCAGTGAAGTGGGAGCCTATGGCTACACCTTC.